These 30 T cell receptor beta chains came from one sample sequenced in a study of cytomegalovirus exposure and HLA in healthy donors (dated by TCRdb to 2016 to 2017). Receptors were amplified or captured by the immunoSEQ multiplex PCR assay. For the multiplex PCR, a mixture combining 60 forward primers for TCR Vbeta segments and 13 reverse primers for TCR Jbeta segments was used. TCRdb re-hosts the immuneACCESS table, in-frame sequences only. Its copies lack some clones; in the studies checked, an unresolved V gene accounts for under half of them, and the cause for the rest is not known. This sample gives some 200,000 clones in total; about 78% of them show up just once. The top ten clonotypes cover roughly 3% of the sample. Input material: PBMCs. The origin of the receptors is a woman aged 30 to 39 in good health and CMV-seronegative.

This chain links TRBV6-1 with TRBJ1-2, with 8 bases matching TRBD1. With 3 bases clipped from V and 4 bases from J, the junction kept 7 bases outside the gene matches. The germline V gene has CDR1 MNHNS and CDR2 SASEGT. There are 15 residues in the CDR3. This CDR3 is CASSDRGLFIYGYTF. DNA of the CDR3: TGTGCCAGCAGTGACAGGGGGCTGTTCATCTATGGCTACACCTTC.

The rearrangement uses TRBV10-3 and TRBJ2-1; 10 positions match TRBD2. The J segment lost 4 bases and the V segment lost 11 bases, leaving 5 bases of the junction unmatched. CDR1 and CDR2 from the germline V gene are ENHRY and SYGVKD. The length of the CDR3 is 13 residues. For the CDR3, the DNA is TGTGCCTCGGGACTAGCGACTTACAATGAGCAGTTCTTC. Protein: CASGLATYNEQFF.

The CDR3 DNA reads as TGTGCCAGCAGTCTGGACAGGGGTAATACTGAAGCTTTCTTT. The encoded protein is CASSLDRGNTEAFF. This rearrangement joins TRBV2 to TRBJ1-1; 9 nucleotides agree with TRBD1. Germline values: CDR1 SNHLY, CDR2 FYNNEI. V lost 5 bases to trimming and J lost 5 bases; unmatched junction nucleotides: 6. CDR3 length: 14 amino acids.

The rearrangement joins TRBV11-2 to TRBJ2-7; D is unclear. This CDR3 spans 15 amino acids. Deletions cut 1 base from V and 1 base from J, with 11 bases between. The germline CDR1 and CDR2 sequences are SGHAT and FQNNGV. CDR3 sequence (DNA): TGTGCCAGCAGCTTAGTGCGCCCTAGATCCTACGAGCAGTACTTC. Protein: CASSLVRPRSYEQYF.

This clone was recorded once. J is TRBJ1-2 and V is TRBV29-1; 8 nucleotides line up with TRBD1. CDR1 and CDR2 (germline): SQVTM, ANQGSEA. V dropped 2 bases and J dropped 4; count of bases not matched to a gene: 12. The CDR3 has 16 residues. The CDR3 spells CSVETGGNIGGYGYTF. The CDR3 DNA is TGCAGCGTTGAAACAGGGGGAAATATTGGGGGCTATGGCTACACCTTC.

The chain recombines TRBV6-1 with TRBJ2-1; TRBD2 might be the D (5 bases). Trimming took off 1 base at V and 15 bases at J, with 16 bases between the two ends. Per germline, CDR1 MNHNS and CDR2 SASEGT. This CDR3 region has 13 residues. The CDR3 is CASSEGSDSLGFF. In DNA, the CDR3 is TGTGCCAGCAGTGAAGGTTCGGACTCTCTCGGGTTCTTC.

CDR3 residues: CASSLVPGLAGGEETQYF. As DNA, the CDR3 is TGTGCCAGCAGTTTAGTTCCGGGACTAGCGGGAGGAGAAGAGACCCAGTACTTC. The V and J genes are TRBV28 and TRBJ2-5; 15 bases agree with TRBD2. The CDR3 sequence is 18 residues long. The V gene's germline CDR1 is MDHEN and CDR2 SYDVKM. The J segment lost 3 bases and the V segment lost 2 bases, leaving 7 bases of the junction unmatched. Based on the CDR3 plus reference TRBV28 and TRBJ2-5, the full variable domain is DVKVTQSSRYLVKRTGEKVFLECVQDMDHENMFWYRQDPGLGLRLIYFSYDVKMKEKGDIPEGYSVSREKKERFSLILESASTNQTSMYLCASSLVPGLAGGEETQYFGPGTRLLVL.

The rearrangement links TRBV6-5 to TRBJ2-7; no reliable D call. The germline gives CDR1 MNHEY, CDR2 SVGAGI. Trimming removed 0 bases at V and 0 bases at J, with 9 bases between. The CDR3 sequence is 15 residues long. DNA for the CDR3: TGTGCCAGCAGTTACTCGCACAGCTACTCCTACGAGCAGTACTTC. It codes for CASSYSHSYSYEQYF.

The count of this clone is one. The CDR3 coding sequence is TGTGCCAGCACCCAGACCAGGGGGGCGCGGGAGACCCAGTACTTC. It is translated as CASTQTRGARETQYF. This chain uses TRBV27 with TRBJ2-5; weak D call: TRBD1 (7 bases). This CDR3 region has 15 residues. V lost 7 bases and J lost 5, with 20 bases in between. Germline V gene data show CDR1 as MNHEY and CDR2 as SMNVEV (reference sequence).

This chain joins TRBV4-2 and TRBJ2-3, with a tentative D call TRBD1 (5 bases). V was trimmed by 4 bases and J by 2 bases, leaving 19 bases between them. The CDR3 is 17 residues long. Germline V gene data show CDR1 as LGHNA and CDR2 as YNFKEQ. In DNA form, the CDR3 reads TGTGCCAGCAGCCCCCAGGGCTACTCCCTAAACACAGATACGCAGTATTTT. It translates to CASSPQGYSLNTDTQYF.

The gene calls are TRBV5-4 and TRBJ2-1; TRBD2 aligns across 8 bases. Germline-derived CDR1 and CDR2 are SGHNT and YYREEE (reference sequence). With 6 bases clipped from V and 0 bases from J, the junction kept 17 bases outside the gene matches. There are 19 residues in the CDR3. CDR3 coding DNA: TGTGCCAGCACCAATGGGGGGACTAGGGCCATAAGCTCCTACAATGAGCAGTTCTTC. The encoded protein is CASTNGGTRAISSYNEQFF.

The chain is built from TRBV5-5 and TRBJ1-5, with 10 positions matching TRBD1. This CDR3 comprises 15 residues. V gave up 3 bases and J gave up 5 bases; unmatched junction bases: 5. The germline V gene has CDR1 SGHKS and CDR2 YYEKEE (reference sequence). CDR3 amino acids: CASSSTGGGDQPQHF. The CDR3 coding sequence is TGTGCCAGCAGCTCGACAGGGGGCGGAGATCAGCCCCAGCATTTT.

The chain employs TRBV5-4 and TRBJ1-4; 7 bases line up with TRBD1. The CDR3 covers 15 residues. Losses at the gene ends were 0 bases for V and 8 bases for J; bases not matched to a gene: 7. Germline CDR1 is SGHNT and CDR2 is YYREEE (reference sequence). The DNA of the CDR3 is TGTGCCAGCAGCTTGGAGGCAGGGGGAGGCGAAAAACTGTTTTTT. This translates into CASSLEAGGGEKLFF. Together with reference TRBV5-4 and TRBJ1-4, the CDR3 gives the full variable domain: ETGVTQSPTHLIKTRGQQVTLRCSSQSGHNTVSWYQQALGQGPQFIFQYYREEENGRGNFPPRFSGLQFPNYSSELNVNALELDDSALYLCASSLEAGGGEKLFFGSGTQLSVL.

The chain recombines TRBV5-1 with TRBJ2-3; tentatively, D is TRBD1 (6 bases). CDR3 length equals 14 residues. CDR1 is SGHRS, CDR2 YFSETQ, per germline. Trimming took 4 bases from V and 9 from J, leaving 18 bases between them. CDR3 amino acids: CASSTPTGSGTQYF. DNA of the CDR3: TGCGCCAGCAGCACCCCTACAGGGTCTGGCACGCAGTATTTT.

The rearrangement links TRBV7-2 to TRBJ2-7; weak D call: TRBD1 (5 bases). The V and J ends lost 5 bases and 0 bases respectively, with 14 bases between them. Germline V gene lookup returns CDR1 SGHTA and CDR2 FQGNSA. The CDR3 totals 15 residues. The CDR3 here is CASSELGPHSYEQYF. In DNA, the CDR3 is TGTGCCAGCAGCGAACTGGGGCCCCACTCCTACGAGCAGTACTTC.

For the CDR3, the DNA is TGTGCCAGCAGTTCGGACAGGGAACCCGAGCAGTACTTC. Its protein product is CASSSDREPEQYF. The genes are TRBV28 and TRBJ2-7; 8 bases fit TRBD1. CDR1 is MDHEN and CDR2 is SYDVKM in the germline V gene. The V segment lost 4 bases and the J segment 6 bases; nucleotides outside the gene matches: 5. The CDR3 consists of 13 residues.

The V call is TRBV7-8, the J call TRBJ1-2; 8 nucleotides line up with TRBD1. The ends lost 4 bases at V and 2 bases at J; junction bases unmatched: 12. The CDR3 totals 17 residues. The germline CDR1 and CDR2 sequences are SGHVS and FQNEAQ. CDR3 nucleotide sequence: TGTGCCAGCAGCTCGACGAACCGGGACAGGAGGAACTATGGCTACACCTTC. As protein: CASSSTNRDRRNYGYTF.

With respect to this clone: An end of the junction does not agree with germline; a read error may underlie this. J is TRBJ1-2 and V is TRBV7-9, with 8 bases that match TRBD1. CDR1 is SEHNR, CDR2 FQNEAQ, per germline (reference sequence). This CDR3 contains 15 residues. This chain's CDR3 is CASSPETGVIYGYPF. The DNA of the CDR3 is TGTGCCAGCAGCCCCGAGACAGGGGTGATCTATGGCTACCCCTTC.

This sequence joins TRBV19 and TRBJ2-7, with D unclear. The CDR3 spans 13 residues. Germline CDR1 LNHDA, CDR2 SQIVND (reference sequence). Trimming pared 1 base from V and 1 base from J, leaving 5 bases between. The CDR3 sequence is CASSIGASYEQYF. CDR3 DNA sequence: TGTGCCAGTAGTATAGGAGCGTCCTACGAGCAGTACTTC.

V usage is TRBV6-5 and J usage is TRBJ2-1, with TRBD1 identical over 8 bases. Germline loops: CDR1 MNHEY, CDR2 SVGAGI. This CDR3 is built from 13 residues. V shed 8 bases and J 10 bases; nucleotides not matched to a gene: 10. CDR3 sequence reads: CASSLRQGIEQFF. CDR3 DNA: TGTGCCAGCTCACTCCGACAGGGGATCGAGCAGTTCTTC.

This rearrangement joins TRBV30 to TRBJ1-1; 10 nucleotides match TRBD1. There are 14 residues in the CDR3. V dropped 1 base and J dropped 5; count of bases not matched to a gene: 4. CDR1 and CDR2 (germline): GTSNPN, SVGIG (reference sequence). The CDR3: CAWSARTGGTEAFF. In nucleotides, the CDR3 is TGTGCCTGGAGTGCACGGACAGGGGGGACTGAAGCTTTCTTT.

A few counts support this clone. The J gene is TRBJ1-1, the V gene TRBV11-2; the match to TRBD1 covers 9 bases. This CDR3 comprises 16 residues. V gave up 1 base and J gave up 1 base; unmatched junction bases: 4. Germline loops: CDR1 SGHAT, CDR2 FQNNGV. CDR3 region: CASSLVLGQGNTEAFF. CDR3 DNA sequence: TGTGCCAGCAGCTTAGTACTGGGACAGGGGAACACTGAAGCTTTCTTT. The full variable domain, with the rest looked up from reference TRBV11-2 and TRBJ1-1, is EAGVAQSPRYKIIEKRQSVAFWCNPISGHATLYWYQQILGQGPKLLIQFQNNGVVDDSQLPKDRFSAERLKGVDSTLKIQPAKLEDSAVYLCASSLVLGQGNTEAFFGQGTRLTVV.

The rearrangement joins TRBV5-1 to TRBJ2-3; 10 bases align to TRBD2. CDR1 is SGHRS, CDR2 YFSETQ, per germline. The junction had 4 bases not matched to a gene; V was cut back by 4 bases and J by 2 bases. The CDR3 spans 15 residues. The CDR3 here is CASSQTSGPTDTQYF. CDR3 in DNA: TGCGCCAGCAGCCAGACTAGCGGGCCCACAGATACGCAGTATTTT.

The chain is built from TRBV6-1 and TRBJ2-2; no firm D call. Trimming took 6 bases from V and 0 from J, leaving 5 bases between them. Germline lookup yields CDR1 MNHNS and CDR2 SASEGT. The CDR3 totals 13 residues. The CDR3 here is CASRTPNTGELFF. In nucleotides, the CDR3 is TGTGCCAGCAGGACACCGAACACCGGGGAGCTGTTTTTT.

V and J are TRBV29-1 and TRBJ2-7; maybe TRBD2 (7 bases). V was clipped by 4 bases and J by 3 bases, with 10 bases between them. This CDR3 spans 12 amino acids. Germline CDR1 and CDR2: SQVTM and ANQGSEA. In nucleotides, the CDR3 is TGCAGCGTTGGGGAGGGGGACTACGAGCAGTACTTC. Amino acid sequence: CSVGEGDYEQYF.

This chain joins TRBV28 and TRBJ2-2, with 7 positions matching TRBD2. The length of the CDR3 is 16 residues. V lost 6 bases, J lost 3 bases, and 10 bases stayed unmatched. CDR1 is MDHEN, CDR2 SYDVKM, per germline. CDR3 sequence: CASSLAAGDHTGELFF. CDR3 DNA sequence: TGTGCCAGCAGCCTCGCGGCGGGAGACCACACCGGGGAGCTGTTTTTT.

The genes are TRBV5-1 and TRBJ2-7; D is possibly TRBD1 (6 bases). V lost 6 bases and J 6 bases, leaving 16 bases between the germline ends. CDR3 length equals 13 residues. CDR1 and CDR2 (germline): SGHRS, YFSETQ. CDR3 region: CASMSQPRGEQYF. As DNA, the CDR3 is TGCGCCAGCATGTCTCAGCCCAGGGGCGAGCAGTACTTC.

This chain uses TRBV7-8 with TRBJ2-1; D might be TRBD1 (6 bases). Germline assignment: CDR1 SGHVS and CDR2 FQNEAQ. Trimming stripped 1 base from V and 6 bases from J, with 13 bases between. The CDR3 contains 15 residues. CDR3 DNA sequence: TGTGCCAGCAGCTTAGAGATGGTCAGGGGCAATGAGCAGTTCTTC. This sequence encodes CASSLEMVRGNEQFF.

The chain employs TRBV5-6 and TRBJ1-5, with D uncertain. Germline V gene sequence: CDR1 SGHDT, CDR2 YYEEEE. Between the trimmed V and J ends, which lost 3 bases and 3 bases, there was a span of 10 bases. The CDR3 has 14 residues. The CDR3 sequence is CASSSGETNQPQHF. CDR3 DNA sequence: TGTGCCAGCAGCTCGGGAGAAACCAATCAGCCCCAGCATTTT.

This rearrangement joins TRBV4-1 to TRBJ1-2, with 7 bases that match TRBD1. Losses at the gene ends were 4 bases for V and 2 bases for J; bases not matched to a gene: 7. Germline-derived CDR1 and CDR2 are MGHRA and YSYEKL. There are 15 residues in the CDR3. CDR3 residues: CASSPPDRLNYGYTF. In nucleotides, the CDR3 is TGCGCCAGCAGCCCGCCGGACAGGCTGAACTATGGCTACACCTTC.